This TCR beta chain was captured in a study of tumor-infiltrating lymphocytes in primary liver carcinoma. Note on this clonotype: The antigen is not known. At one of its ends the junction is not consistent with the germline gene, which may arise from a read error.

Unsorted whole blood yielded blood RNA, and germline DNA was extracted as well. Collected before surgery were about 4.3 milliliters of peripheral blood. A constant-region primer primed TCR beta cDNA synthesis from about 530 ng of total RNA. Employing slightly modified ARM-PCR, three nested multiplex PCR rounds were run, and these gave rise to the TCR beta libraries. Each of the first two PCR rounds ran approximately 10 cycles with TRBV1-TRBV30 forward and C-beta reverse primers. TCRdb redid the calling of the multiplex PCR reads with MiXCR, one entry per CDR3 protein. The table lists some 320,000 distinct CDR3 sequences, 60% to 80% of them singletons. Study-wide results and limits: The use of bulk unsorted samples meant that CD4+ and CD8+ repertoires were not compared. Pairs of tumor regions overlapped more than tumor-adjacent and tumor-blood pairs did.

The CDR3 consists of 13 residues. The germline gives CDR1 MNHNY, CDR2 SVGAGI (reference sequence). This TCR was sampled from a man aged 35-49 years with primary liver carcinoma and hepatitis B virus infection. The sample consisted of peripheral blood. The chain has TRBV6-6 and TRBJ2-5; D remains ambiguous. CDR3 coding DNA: TGTGCCAGCAATTACGCAGGAGTGGAGACCCAGTACTTC. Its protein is CASNYAGVETQYF.